This T cell receptor (beta chain) came from a study of blood T cell repertoires in COVID-19. Whole-study context: Samples came from the United States, Italy and Spain, spanning acute and convalescent COVID-19.

V was shortened by 4 bases and J by 5 bases, with 14 bases between the two germline ends. CDR1 MGHRA and CDR2 YSYEKL come from the germline V gene. This CDR3 region has 14 residues. TCRdb's copy holds only in-frame clones and misses some; the assay was immunoSEQ multiplex PCR. In the table there are about 160,000 clones, 75% to 90% of which are singletons. This clone was counted between two and nine times. The J gene is TRBJ1-2, the V gene TRBV4-1; the D gene is possibly TRBD1 (5 bases). Input material: peripheral blood. The TCR originated in a woman in her sixties or seventies with active or convalescent COVID-19. CDR3 sequence (DNA): TGCGCCAGCAGCCCCGGGGGGGGAGGGTATGGCTACACCTTC. It is translated as CASSPGGGGYGYTF.